This TCR beta chain was captured by sequencing in a study of metastatic and nonmetastatic thyroid tumors. Across the whole study: The authors compared repertoires across blood and tumor or nodule tissue from malignant and benign thyroid patients.

Among the patients, none had received any treatment before thyroid surgery. As to this clone: The CDR3 does not end in the conserved phenylalanine or tryptophan, so this is likely a read error.

With MiXCR, TCRdb reprocessed the PCR reads. This sample has around 34,000 clones, with 20% to 25% found just once. CDR1 is MNHEY, CDR2 SVGAGI, per germline. There are 14 residues in the CDR3. V lost 4 bases, J lost 6 bases, and 4 bases stayed unmatched. The sequenced sample was tumor tissue. V gene TRBV6-5 combines with J gene TRBJ2-1; the match to TRBD2 covers 9 bases. The source is a male donor with papillary thyroid cancer or a benign thyroid nodule (not recorded which). Some clones in this sample may be carry-over from other donors' samples. The chain's CDR3 is CASSSGTSCNEQFL. As DNA, the CDR3 is TGTGCCAGCAGTTCCGGGACTAGCTGCAATGAGCAGTTCCTC.